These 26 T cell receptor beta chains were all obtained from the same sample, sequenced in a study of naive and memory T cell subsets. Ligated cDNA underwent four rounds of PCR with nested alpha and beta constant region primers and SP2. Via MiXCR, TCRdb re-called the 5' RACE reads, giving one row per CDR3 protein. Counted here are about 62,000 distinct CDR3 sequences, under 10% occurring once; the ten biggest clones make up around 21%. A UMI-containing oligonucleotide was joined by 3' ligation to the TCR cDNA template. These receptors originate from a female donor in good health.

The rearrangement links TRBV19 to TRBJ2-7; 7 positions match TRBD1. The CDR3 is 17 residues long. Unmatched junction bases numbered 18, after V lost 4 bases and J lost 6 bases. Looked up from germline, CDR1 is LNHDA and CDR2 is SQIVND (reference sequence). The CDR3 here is CASSKGQQSTTIGEQYF. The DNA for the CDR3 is TGTGCCAGTAGTAAGGGACAGCAAAGTACTACGATCGGCGAGCAGTACTTC. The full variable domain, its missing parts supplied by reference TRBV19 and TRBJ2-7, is DGGITQSPKYLFRKEGQNVTLSCEQNLNHDAMYWYRQDPGQGLRLIYYSQIVNDFQKGDIAEGYSVSREKKESFPLTVTSAQKNPTAFYLCASSKGQQSTTIGEQYFGPGTRLTVT.

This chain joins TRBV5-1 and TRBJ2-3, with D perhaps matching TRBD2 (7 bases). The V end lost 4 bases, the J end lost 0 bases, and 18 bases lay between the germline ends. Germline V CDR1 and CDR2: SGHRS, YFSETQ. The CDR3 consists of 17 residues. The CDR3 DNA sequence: TGCGCCAGCAGCCGGGGGCCTAGCGGACCTAGCACAGATACGCAGTATTTT. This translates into CASSRGPSGPSTDTQYF.

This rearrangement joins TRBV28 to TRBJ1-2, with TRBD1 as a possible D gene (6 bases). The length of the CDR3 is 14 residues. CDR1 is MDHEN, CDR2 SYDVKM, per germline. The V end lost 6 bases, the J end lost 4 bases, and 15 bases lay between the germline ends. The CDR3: CASSGGAIPYGYTF. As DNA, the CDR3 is TGTGCCAGCAGCGGGGGGGCGATTCCCTATGGCTACACCTTC.

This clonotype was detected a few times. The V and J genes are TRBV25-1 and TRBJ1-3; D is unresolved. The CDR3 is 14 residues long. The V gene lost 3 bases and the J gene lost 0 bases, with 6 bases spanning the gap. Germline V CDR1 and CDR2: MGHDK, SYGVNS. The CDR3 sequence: CASSDVYSGNTIYF. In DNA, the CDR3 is TGTGCCAGCAGTGACGTCTACTCTGGAAACACCATATATTTT.

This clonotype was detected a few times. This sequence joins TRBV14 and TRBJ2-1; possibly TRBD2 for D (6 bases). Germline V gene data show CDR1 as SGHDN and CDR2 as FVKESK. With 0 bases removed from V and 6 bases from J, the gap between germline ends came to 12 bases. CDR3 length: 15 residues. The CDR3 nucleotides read TGTGCCAGCAGCCAAGATGGCACTAGCCCCAATGAGCAGTTCTTC. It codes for CASSQDGTSPNEQFF. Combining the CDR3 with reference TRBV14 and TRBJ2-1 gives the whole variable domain EAGVTQFPSHSVIEKGQTVTLRCDPISGHDNLYWYRRVMGKEIKFLLHFVKESKQDESGMPNNRFLAERTGGTYSTLKVQPAELEDSGVYFCASSQDGTSPNEQFFGPGTRLTVL.

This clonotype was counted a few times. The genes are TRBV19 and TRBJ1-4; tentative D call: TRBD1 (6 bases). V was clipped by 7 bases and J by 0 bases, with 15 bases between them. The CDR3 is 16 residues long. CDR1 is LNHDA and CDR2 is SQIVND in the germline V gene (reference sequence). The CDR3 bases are TGTGCCAGTATCAATACAGGGAGAACAACTAATGAAAAACTGTTTTTT. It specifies CASINTGRTTNEKLFF.

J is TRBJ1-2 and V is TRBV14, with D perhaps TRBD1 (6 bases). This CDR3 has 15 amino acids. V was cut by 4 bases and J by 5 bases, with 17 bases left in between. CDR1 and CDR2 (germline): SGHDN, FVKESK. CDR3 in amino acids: CASSPELGATYGYTF. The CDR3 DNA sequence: TGTGCCAGCAGCCCAGAGCTGGGGGCAACGTATGGCTACACCTTC.

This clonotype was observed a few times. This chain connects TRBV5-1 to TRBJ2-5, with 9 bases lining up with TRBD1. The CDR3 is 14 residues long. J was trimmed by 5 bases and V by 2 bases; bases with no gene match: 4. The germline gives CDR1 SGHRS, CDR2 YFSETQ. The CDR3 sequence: CASSLTGGDETQYF. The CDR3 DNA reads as TGCGCCAGCAGCTTAACAGGGGGCGACGAGACCCAGTACTTC.

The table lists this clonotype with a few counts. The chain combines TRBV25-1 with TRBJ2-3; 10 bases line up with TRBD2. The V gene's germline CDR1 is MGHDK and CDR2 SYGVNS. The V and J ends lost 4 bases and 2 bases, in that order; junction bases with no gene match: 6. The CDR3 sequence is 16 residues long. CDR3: CASSGTSGVLTDTQYF. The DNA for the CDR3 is TGTGCCAGCAGTGGTACTAGCGGGGTCCTCACAGATACGCAGTATTTT.

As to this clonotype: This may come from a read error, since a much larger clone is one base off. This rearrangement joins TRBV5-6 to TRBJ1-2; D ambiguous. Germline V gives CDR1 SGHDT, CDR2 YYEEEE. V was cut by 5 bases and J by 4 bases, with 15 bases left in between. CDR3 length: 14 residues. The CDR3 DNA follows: TGTGCCAGCAGGAGCCGGAGGGCTGGCTATGGCTACACCTTC. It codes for CASRSRRAGYGYTF.

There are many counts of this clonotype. CDR3: CASRRRGANTEAFF. In DNA form, the CDR3 reads TGTGCCAGCAGGAGAAGGGGGGCCAACACTGAAGCTTTCTTT. The chain is built from TRBV5-6 and TRBJ1-1, with a possible D match to TRBD1 (6 bases). The CDR3 has 14 amino acids. The V end lost 5 bases, the J end lost 2 bases, and 13 bases lay between the germline ends. Per germline, CDR1 SGHDT and CDR2 YYEEEE.

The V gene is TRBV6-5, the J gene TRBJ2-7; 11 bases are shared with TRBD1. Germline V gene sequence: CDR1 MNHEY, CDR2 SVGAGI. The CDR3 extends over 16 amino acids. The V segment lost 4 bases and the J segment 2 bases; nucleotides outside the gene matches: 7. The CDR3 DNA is TGTGCCAGCAGTTTCTCGGCGGGACAGGGGGCCTACGAGCAGTACTTC. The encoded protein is CASSFSAGQGAYEQYF.

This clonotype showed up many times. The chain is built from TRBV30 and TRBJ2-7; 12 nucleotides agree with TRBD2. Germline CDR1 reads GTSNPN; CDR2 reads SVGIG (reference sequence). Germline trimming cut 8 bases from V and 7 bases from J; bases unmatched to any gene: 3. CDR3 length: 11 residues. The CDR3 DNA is TGTGCCCTAGCGGGAGGGGGAGAGCAGTACTTC. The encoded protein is CALAGGGEQYF.

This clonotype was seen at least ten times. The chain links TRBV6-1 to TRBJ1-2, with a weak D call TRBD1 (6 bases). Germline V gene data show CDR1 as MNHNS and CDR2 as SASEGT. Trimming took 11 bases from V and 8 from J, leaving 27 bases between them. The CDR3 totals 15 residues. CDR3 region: CAGGEPVRGLNGYTF. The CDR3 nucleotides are TGTGCCGGTGGGGAACCCGTCAGGGGTTTGAACGGCTACACCTTC.

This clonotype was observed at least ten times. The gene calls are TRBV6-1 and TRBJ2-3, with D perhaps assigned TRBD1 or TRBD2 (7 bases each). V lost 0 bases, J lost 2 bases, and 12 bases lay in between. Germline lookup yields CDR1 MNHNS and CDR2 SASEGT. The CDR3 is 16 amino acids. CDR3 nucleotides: TGTGCCAGCAGTGAAGCTCCAGGGGGGGCCACAGATACGCAGTATTTT. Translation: CASSEAPGGATDTQYF.

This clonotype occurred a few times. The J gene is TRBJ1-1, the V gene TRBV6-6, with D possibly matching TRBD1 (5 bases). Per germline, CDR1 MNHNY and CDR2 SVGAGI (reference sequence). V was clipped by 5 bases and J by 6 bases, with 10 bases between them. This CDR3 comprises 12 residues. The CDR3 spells CASSPLGAEAFF. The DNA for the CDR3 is TGTGCCAGCAGTCCGTTAGGGGCTGAAGCTTTCTTT.

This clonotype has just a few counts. CDR3: CASNKDYNTGELFF. The CDR3 coding sequence is TGTGCCAGCAACAAAGACTACAACACCGGGGAGCTGTTTTTT. The chain couples TRBV3-1 to TRBJ2-2, with D possibly TRBD2 on 5 matching bases. The V gene's germline CDR1 is LGHDT and CDR2 YNNKEL (reference sequence). The CDR3 is 14 residues long. Trimming pared 7 bases from V and 2 bases from J, leaving 11 bases between.

This chain's CDR3 is CASYQTGGGANEQFF. CDR3 coding DNA: TGTGCCAGTTACCAGACAGGCGGCGGGGCCAATGAGCAGTTCTTC. The V call is TRBV28, the J call TRBJ2-1; D possibly matches TRBD1 or TRBD2 (6 bases each). This CDR3 has 15 amino acids. V lost 9 bases and J lost 6, with 21 bases in between. CDR1 MDHEN and CDR2 SYDVKM come from the germline V gene.

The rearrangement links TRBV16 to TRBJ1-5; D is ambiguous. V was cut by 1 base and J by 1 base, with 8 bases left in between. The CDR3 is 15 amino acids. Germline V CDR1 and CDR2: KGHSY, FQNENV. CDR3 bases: TGTGCCAGCAGCCAATTGCGGGGAAGCAATCAGCCCCAGCATTTT. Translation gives CASSQLRGSNQPQHF.

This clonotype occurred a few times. CDR3 loop: CASSERAKNIQYF. CDR3 nucleotide sequence: TGTGCCAGTAGCGAGCGAGCCAAAAACATTCAGTACTTC. The V call is TRBV19, the J call TRBJ2-4; D gene unclear. In germline, CDR1 is LNHDA, CDR2 SQIVND (reference sequence). This CDR3 contains 13 residues. V was trimmed by 6 bases and J by 0 bases, leaving 6 bases between them. Full variable domain (missing parts from reference TRBV19 and TRBJ2-4): DGGITQSPKYLFRKEGQNVTLSCEQNLNHDAMYWYRQDPGQGLRLIYYSQIVNDFQKGDIAEGYSVSREKKESFPLTVTSAQKNPTAFYLCASSERAKNIQYFGAGTRLSVL.

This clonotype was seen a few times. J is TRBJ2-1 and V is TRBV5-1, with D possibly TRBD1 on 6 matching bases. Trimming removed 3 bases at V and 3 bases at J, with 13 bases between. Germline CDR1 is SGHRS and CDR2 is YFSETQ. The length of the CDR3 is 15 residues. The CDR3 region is CASSSGDTRYNEQFF. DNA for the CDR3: TGCGCCAGCAGCTCCGGGGACACCCGCTACAATGAGCAGTTCTTC.

The CDR3 DNA follows: TGTGCCAGCAGTTTATTCAGCAGTAACACTGAAGCTTTCTTT. Translating gives CASSLFSSNTEAFF. The V gene is TRBV12-3 or TRBV12-4, the J gene TRBJ1-1; unclear D gene. The ends were cut back, 2 bases at V and 2 bases at J, with 9 bases in the middle. The CDR3 loop spans 14 amino acids.

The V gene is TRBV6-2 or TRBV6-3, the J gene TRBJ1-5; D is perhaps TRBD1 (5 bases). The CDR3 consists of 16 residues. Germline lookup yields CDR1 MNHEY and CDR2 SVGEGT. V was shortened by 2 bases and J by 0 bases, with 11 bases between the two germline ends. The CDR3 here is CASSYPDSYSNQPQHF. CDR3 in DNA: TGTGCCAGCAGTTACCCCGACAGCTATAGCAATCAGCCCCAGCATTTT.

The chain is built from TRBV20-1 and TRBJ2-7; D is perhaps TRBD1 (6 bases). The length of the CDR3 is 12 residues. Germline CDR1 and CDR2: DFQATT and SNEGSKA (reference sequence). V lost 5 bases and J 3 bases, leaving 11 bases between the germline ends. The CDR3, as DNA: TGCAGTGCTGGCGGACAGAGCTACGAGCAGTACTTC. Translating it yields CSAGGQSYEQYF.

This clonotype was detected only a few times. CDR3 in amino acids: CASINTSGGGREQYF. The CDR3 DNA reads as TGTGCCAGCATTAACACTTCGGGCGGCGGGCGCGAGCAGTACTTC. The rearrangement joins TRBV28 to TRBJ2-7; TRBD2 is a possible D gene (5 bases). Trimming pared 7 bases from V and 6 bases from J, leaving 22 bases between. Per germline, CDR1 MDHEN and CDR2 SYDVKM. This CDR3 region has 15 residues.

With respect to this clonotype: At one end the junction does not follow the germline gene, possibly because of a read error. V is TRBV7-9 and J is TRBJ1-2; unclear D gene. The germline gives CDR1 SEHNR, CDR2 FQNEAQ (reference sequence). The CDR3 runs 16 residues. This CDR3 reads CASSLVSGTTNYGDTF. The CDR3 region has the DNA TGTGCCAGCAGCTTAGTTTCTGGCACCACTAACTATGGCGACACCTTC.